The T cell receptor (beta chain) described here comes from a study of metastatic and nonmetastatic thyroid tumors. The CDR3 extends over 14 amino acids. Germline loops: CDR1 MNHEY, CDR2 SVGEGT. V lost 6 bases and J 8 bases, leaving 19 bases between the germline ends. With MiXCR, TCRdb reprocessed the PCR reads. Altogether 43,000 or so clones are present, about 25% being singletons, with the ten largest covering roughly 3.2%. Thyroid surgery took place with no prior treatment in any patient. The TCR comes from a male donor with papillary thyroid cancer or a benign thyroid nodule (not recorded which). Some clones in this sample may be carry-over from other donors' samples. The chain is built from TRBV6-2 or TRBV6-3 and TRBJ1-2; TRBD1 is a possible D gene (5 bases). Sequencing input: blood. CDR3 nucleotides: TGTGCCAGCAGATACGGGACGGCTTCGGGGGGCTACACCTTC. Protein sequence: CASRYGTASGGYTF.